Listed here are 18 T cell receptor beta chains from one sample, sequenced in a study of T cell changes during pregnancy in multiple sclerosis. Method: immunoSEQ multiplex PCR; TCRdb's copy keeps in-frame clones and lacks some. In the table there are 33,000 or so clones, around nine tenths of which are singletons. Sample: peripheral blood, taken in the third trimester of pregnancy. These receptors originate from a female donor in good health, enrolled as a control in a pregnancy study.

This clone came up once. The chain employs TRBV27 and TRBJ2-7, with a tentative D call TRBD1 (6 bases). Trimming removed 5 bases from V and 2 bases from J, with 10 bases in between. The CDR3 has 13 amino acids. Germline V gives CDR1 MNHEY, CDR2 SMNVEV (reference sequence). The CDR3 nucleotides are TGTGCCAGCAGTGGGGGCTCGGCCTACGAGCAGTACTTC. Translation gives CASSGGSAYEQYF.

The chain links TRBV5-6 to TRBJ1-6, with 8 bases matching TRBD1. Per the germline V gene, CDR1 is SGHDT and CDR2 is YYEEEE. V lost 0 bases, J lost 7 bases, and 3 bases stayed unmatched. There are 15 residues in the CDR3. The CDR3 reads CASSLVRGQNSPLHF. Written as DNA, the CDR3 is TGTGCCAGCAGCTTGGTCAGGGGGCAAAATTCACCCCTCCACTTT. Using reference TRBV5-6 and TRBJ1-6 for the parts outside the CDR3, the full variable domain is DAGVTQSPTHLIKTRGQQVTLRCSPKSGHDTVSWYQQALGQGPQFIFQYYEEEERQRGNFPDRFSGHQFPNYSSELNVNALLLGDSALYLCASSLVRGQNSPLHFGNGTRLTVT.

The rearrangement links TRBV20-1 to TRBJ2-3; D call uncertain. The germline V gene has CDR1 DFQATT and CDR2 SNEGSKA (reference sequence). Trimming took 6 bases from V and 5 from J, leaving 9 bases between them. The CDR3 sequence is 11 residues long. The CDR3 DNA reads TGCAGTGCCCCCCCCAAAGATACGCAGTATTTT. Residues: CSAPPKDTQYF.

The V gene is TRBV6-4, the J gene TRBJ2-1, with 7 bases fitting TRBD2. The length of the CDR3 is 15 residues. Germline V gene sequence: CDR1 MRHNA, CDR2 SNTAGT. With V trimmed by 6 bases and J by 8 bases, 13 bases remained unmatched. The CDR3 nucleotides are TGTGCCAGCAGCTTCACTCTTAGCGGGCGGGATGAGCAGTTCTTC. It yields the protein CASSFTLSGRDEQFF.

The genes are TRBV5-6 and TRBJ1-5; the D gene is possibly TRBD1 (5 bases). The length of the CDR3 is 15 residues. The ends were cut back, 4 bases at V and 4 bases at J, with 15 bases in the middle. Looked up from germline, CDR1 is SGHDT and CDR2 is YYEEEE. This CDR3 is CASSPSRGGNQPQHF. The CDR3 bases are TGTGCCAGCAGCCCGAGCCGGGGGGGTAATCAGCCCCAGCATTTT. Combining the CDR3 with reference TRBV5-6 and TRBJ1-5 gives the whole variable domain DAGVTQSPTHLIKTRGQQVTLRCSPKSGHDTVSWYQQALGQGPQFIFQYYEEEERQRGNFPDRFSGHQFPNYSSELNVNALLLGDSALYLCASSPSRGGNQPQHFGDGTRLSIL.

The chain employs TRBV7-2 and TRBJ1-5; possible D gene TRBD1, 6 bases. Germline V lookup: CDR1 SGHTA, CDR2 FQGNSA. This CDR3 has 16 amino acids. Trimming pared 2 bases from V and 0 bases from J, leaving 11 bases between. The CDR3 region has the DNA TGTGCCAGCAGCTTATTGGGGGCTCATAGCAATCAGCCCCAGCATTTT. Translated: CASSLLGAHSNQPQHF.

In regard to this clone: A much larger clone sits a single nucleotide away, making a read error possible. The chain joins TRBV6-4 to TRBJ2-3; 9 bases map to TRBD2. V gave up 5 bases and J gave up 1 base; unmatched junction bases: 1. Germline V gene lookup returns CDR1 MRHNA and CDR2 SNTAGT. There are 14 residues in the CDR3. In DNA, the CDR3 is TGTGCCAGCAGTCGGACTAGCGGCACAGATACGCAGTATTTT. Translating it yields CASSRTSGTDTQYF.

For the CDR3, the DNA is TGTGCCAGCAGCGGACAGGGGCGGAACACTGAAGCTTTCTTT. This translates into CASSGQGRNTEAFF. The chain couples TRBV9 to TRBJ1-1; 8 nucleotides align to TRBD1. Germline V gives CDR1 SGDLS, CDR2 YYNGEE. The CDR3 loop spans 14 amino acids. The trim removed 3 bases at V and 1 base at J, leaving 2 bases unmatched.

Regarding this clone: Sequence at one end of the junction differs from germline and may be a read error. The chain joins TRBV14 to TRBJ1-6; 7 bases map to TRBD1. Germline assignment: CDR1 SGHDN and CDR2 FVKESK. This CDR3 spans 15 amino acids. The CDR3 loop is CASSQLRGSNSPLHF. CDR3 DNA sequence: TGTGCCAGCAGCCAACTCAGGGGGTCTAATTCGCCCCTCCACTTT.

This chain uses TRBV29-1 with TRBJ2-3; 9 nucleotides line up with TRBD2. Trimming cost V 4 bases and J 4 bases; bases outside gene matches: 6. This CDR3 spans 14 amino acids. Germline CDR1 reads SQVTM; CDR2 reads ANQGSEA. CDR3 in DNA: TGCAGCGTTGTAGGACTAGCGAGATCAGATACGCAGTATTTT. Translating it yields CSVVGLARSDTQYF.

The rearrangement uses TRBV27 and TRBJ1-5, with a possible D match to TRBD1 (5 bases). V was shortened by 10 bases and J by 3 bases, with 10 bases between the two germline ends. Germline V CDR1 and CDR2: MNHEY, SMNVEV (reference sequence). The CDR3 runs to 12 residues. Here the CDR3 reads CATPGFNQPQHF. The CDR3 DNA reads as TGTGCCACCCCAGGGTTCAATCAGCCCCAGCATTTT.

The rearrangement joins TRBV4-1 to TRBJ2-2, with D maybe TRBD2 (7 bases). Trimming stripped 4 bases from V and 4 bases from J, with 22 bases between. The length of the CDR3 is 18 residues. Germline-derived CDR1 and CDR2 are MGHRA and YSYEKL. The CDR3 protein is CASSPSWGGASPTGELFF. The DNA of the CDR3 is TGCGCCAGCAGCCCCTCTTGGGGGGGGGCGTCGCCCACCGGGGAGCTGTTTTTT.

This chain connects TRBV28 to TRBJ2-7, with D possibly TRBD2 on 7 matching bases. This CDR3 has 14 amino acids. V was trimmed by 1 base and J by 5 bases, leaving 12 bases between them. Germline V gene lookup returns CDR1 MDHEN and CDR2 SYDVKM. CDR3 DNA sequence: TGTGCCAGCAGTTTATTGGGGGGGCGCGACGAGCAGTACTTC. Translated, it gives CASSLLGGRDEQYF.

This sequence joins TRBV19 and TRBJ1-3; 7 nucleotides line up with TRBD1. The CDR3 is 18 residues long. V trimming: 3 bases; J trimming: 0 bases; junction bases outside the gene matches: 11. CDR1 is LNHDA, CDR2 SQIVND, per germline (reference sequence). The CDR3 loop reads CASSMGVQGLFSGNTIYF. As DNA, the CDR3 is TGTGCCAGTAGTATGGGCGTACAGGGGCTTTTCTCTGGAAACACCATATATTTT.

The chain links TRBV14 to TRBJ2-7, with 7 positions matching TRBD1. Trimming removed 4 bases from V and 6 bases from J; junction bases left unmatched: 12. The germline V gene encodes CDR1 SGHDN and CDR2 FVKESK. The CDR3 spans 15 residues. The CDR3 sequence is CASSPGRTGFFEQYF. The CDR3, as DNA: TGTGCCAGCAGCCCCGGCCGGACAGGATTCTTCGAGCAGTACTTC.

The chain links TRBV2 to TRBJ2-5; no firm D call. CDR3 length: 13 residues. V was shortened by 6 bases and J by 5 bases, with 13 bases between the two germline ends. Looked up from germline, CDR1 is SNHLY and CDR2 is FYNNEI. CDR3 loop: CASSDYWSETQYF. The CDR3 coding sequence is TGTGCCAGCAGCGATTATTGGAGTGAGACCCAGTACTTC.

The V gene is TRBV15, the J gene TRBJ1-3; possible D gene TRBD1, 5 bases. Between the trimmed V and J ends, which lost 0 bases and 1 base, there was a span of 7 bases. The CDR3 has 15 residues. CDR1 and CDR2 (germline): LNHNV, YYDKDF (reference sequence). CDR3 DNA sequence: TGTGCCACCAGCAGAGATCAGGGTTCTGGAAACACCATATATTTT. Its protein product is CATSRDQGSGNTIYF.

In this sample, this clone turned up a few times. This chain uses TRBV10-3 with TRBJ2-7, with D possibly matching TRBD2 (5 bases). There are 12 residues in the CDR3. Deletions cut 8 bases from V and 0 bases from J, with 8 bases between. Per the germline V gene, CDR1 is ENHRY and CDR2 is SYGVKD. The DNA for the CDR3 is TGTGCCATCGTGGGGAGCTCCTACGAGCAGTACTTC. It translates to CAIVGSSYEQYF.